Listed below are T cell receptor beta chains from one sample, sequenced in a study of control samples from healthy donors and cancer patients. Libraries were prepared by immunoSEQ multiplex PCR; TCRdb keeps only in-frame clonotypes and omits some of them. The table records 160,000 or so clones, about 94% of them present only once. Material for sequencing was blood. These receptors were obtained from a middle-aged woman in good health. The CDR3 runs from the conserved cysteine through the conserved F or W. D genes are given only for firm matches. Part of the rows lack a size; the others show once, few, many or a class for expanded clones.

cdr3_nt: TGTGCCAGCAGCTCGGGGATTAAGGACGGGAAAAACATTCAGTACTTC
cdr3_aa: CASSSGIKDGKNIQYF
clone_size: .
d_call: .
j_call: TRBJ2-4
v_call: TRBV5-4

cdr3_nt: TGTGCCACCCAAGTCGGTAGGGTTTCCTACGAGCAGTACTTC
cdr3_aa: CATQVGRVSYEQYF
clone_size: .
d_call: .
j_call: TRBJ2-7
v_call: TRBV6-5

cdr3_nt: TGTGCCGACTCGACAGGGCGGAACACTGAAGCTTTCTTT
cdr3_aa: CADSTGRNTEAFF
clone_size: .
d_call: TRBD1
j_call: TRBJ1-1
v_call: TRBV2

cdr3_nt: TGTGCCAGCAGCACCGGACTGCACACCGGGGAGCTGTTTTTT
cdr3_aa: CASSTGLHTGELFF
clone_size: once
d_call: .
j_call: TRBJ2-2
v_call: TRBV7-9

cdr3_nt: TGTGCCAGCTCCCTGGGACAGGGGGACCAGCCCCAGCATTTT
cdr3_aa: CASSLGQGDQPQHF
clone_size: .
d_call: TRBD1
j_call: TRBJ1-5
v_call: TRBV18

cdr3_nt: TGTGCCAGCAGCTTAACGGGACTAGCGGGAGGGCGGGAGACCCAGTACTTC
cdr3_aa: CASSLTGLAGGRETQYF
clone_size: .
d_call: TRBD2
j_call: TRBJ2-5
v_call: TRBV7-9

cdr3_nt: TGTGCCAGCAGCTTCGGTGGCAGTTCTAACTATGGCTACACCTTC
cdr3_aa: CASSFGGSSNYGYTF
clone_size: once
d_call: .
j_call: TRBJ1-2
v_call: TRBV5-6

cdr3_nt: TGTGCCTGGAGCGTAGCGGGAACGAGCTCCTACGAGCAGTACTTC
cdr3_aa: CAWSVAGTSSYEQYF
clone_size: .
d_call: TRBD2
j_call: TRBJ2-7
v_call: TRBV30

cdr3_nt: TGTGCCTGTTTCCCAGCGGGAGCCAAGGGGGACAATGAGCAGTTCTTC
cdr3_aa: CACFPAGAKGDNEQFF
clone_size: .
d_call: TRBD2
j_call: TRBJ2-1
v_call: TRBV30

cdr3_nt: TGTGCTAGCAGCCCCCGGGAGGGTTGGCCTCACACTGAAGCTTTCTTT
cdr3_aa: CASSPREGWPHTEAFF
clone_size: .
d_call: .
j_call: TRBJ1-1
v_call: TRBV7-7

cdr3_nt: TGTGCCAGCAGTTTTTCTCGGGCCTATGGCTACACCTTC
cdr3_aa: CASSFSRAYGYTF
clone_size: .
d_call: .
j_call: TRBJ1-2
v_call: TRBV6-5

cdr3_nt: TGCGCCAGCAGCCAAGATAGGGGACCGGGACTAGCGGGAGTAGGCCCCTCCTACGAGCAGTACTTC
cdr3_aa: CASSQDRGPGLAGVGPSYEQYF
clone_size: .
d_call: TRBD2
j_call: TRBJ2-7
v_call: TRBV4-3

cdr3_nt: TGTGCCAGCAGACCGGACAGGGGTTTGGAAAAACTGTTTTTT
cdr3_aa: CASRPDRGLEKLFF
clone_size: .
d_call: TRBD1
j_call: TRBJ1-4
v_call: TRBV6-5

cdr3_nt: TGTGCCAGCTCACCACTAGGCAGGGGATCCGATAGGAATGGCTACACCTTC
cdr3_aa: CASSPLGRGSDRNGYTF
clone_size: once
d_call: .
j_call: TRBJ1-2
v_call: TRBV18

cdr3_nt: TGCGCCAGCAGCCAAGAACCCGGGGAAGGAGAAAAACTGTTTTTT
cdr3_aa: CASSQEPGEGEKLFF
clone_size: .
d_call: .
j_call: TRBJ1-4
v_call: TRBV4-1

cdr3_nt: TGTGCCAGCAGCGTAGGCTGGGGGCGCGGGGAGACCCAGTACTTC
cdr3_aa: CASSVGWGRGETQYF
clone_size: .
d_call: .
j_call: TRBJ2-5
v_call: TRBV9

cdr3_nt: TGTGCCAGCAGTTGGGACATTAGGTATGGCTACACCTTC
cdr3_aa: CASSWDIRYGYTF
clone_size: .
d_call: .
j_call: TRBJ1-2
v_call: TRBV2

cdr3_nt: TGTGCCAGCAGCCAACCGGGGGGCCGCGAGACCCAGTACTTC
cdr3_aa: CASSQPGGRETQYF
clone_size: .
d_call: .
j_call: TRBJ2-5
v_call: TRBV4-2

cdr3_nt: TGTGCCAGCAGTTACCCAGACAAGGACGGCTCCTACGAGCAGTACTTC
cdr3_aa: CASSYPDKDGSYEQYF
clone_size: .
d_call: .
j_call: TRBJ2-7
v_call: TRBV6-6

cdr3_nt: TGTGCCAGCAGCCAATCAGTGCTCCGTGCCACTGAAGCTTTCTTT
cdr3_aa: CASSQSVLRATEAFF
clone_size: .
d_call: .
j_call: TRBJ1-1
v_call: TRBV16

cdr3_nt: TGTGCTAGTGGTTTGGTAGTCTGGGAGGGAGTCCGCACCAGCACAGATACGCAGTATTTT
cdr3_aa: CASGLVVWEGVRTSTDTQYF
clone_size: .
d_call: TRBD2
j_call: TRBJ2-3
v_call: TRBV12-5

cdr3_nt: TGTGCCTGGAGTGAAGACAGGGGTCCTCAGCCCCAGCATTTT
cdr3_aa: CAWSEDRGPQPQHF
clone_size: once
d_call: TRBD1
j_call: TRBJ1-5
v_call: TRBV30

cdr3_nt: TGTGCCAGCAGCCCTGGGTACACGTACAACACCGGGGAGCTGTTTTTT
cdr3_aa: CASSPGYTYNTGELFF
clone_size: .
d_call: .
j_call: TRBJ2-2
v_call: TRBV9

cdr3_nt: TGTGCCTGGAGTGTACTCGCTAACCGGGGGGAGCTGTTTTTT
cdr3_aa: CAWSVLANRGELFF
clone_size: .
d_call: .
j_call: TRBJ2-2
v_call: TRBV30

cdr3_nt: TGTGCCAGCACTCCGAACAGCTACGAGCAGTACTTC
cdr3_aa: CASTPNSYEQYF
clone_size: .
d_call: .
j_call: TRBJ2-7
v_call: TRBV6-6

cdr3_nt: TGTGCCAGCAGCCGTGGGACATCACTCACTTCAGCTAACTATGGCTACACCTTC
cdr3_aa: CASSRGTSLTSANYGYTF
clone_size: once
d_call: .
j_call: TRBJ1-2
v_call: TRBV7-9

cdr3_nt: TGCGCCAGCAGTGGCAGCACCGGCCCCGGGGAGCTGTTTTTT
cdr3_aa: CASSGSTGPGELFF
clone_size: .
d_call: .
j_call: TRBJ2-2
v_call: TRBV10-1

cdr3_nt: TGTGCCAGCAGTCCCCTGGGACCTATGAACACTGAAGCTTTCTTT
cdr3_aa: CASSPLGPMNTEAFF
clone_size: .
d_call: .
j_call: TRBJ1-1
v_call: TRBV6-5

cdr3_nt: TGCGCCAGCAGCTTGGTTTTCAGTGACCAAGAGACCCAGTACTTC
cdr3_aa: CASSLVFSDQETQYF
clone_size: .
d_call: .
j_call: TRBJ2-5
v_call: TRBV5-1

cdr3_nt: TGTGCCACCAGCCTATCCTACAATGAGCAGTTCTTC
cdr3_aa: CATSLSYNEQFF
clone_size: .
d_call: .
j_call: TRBJ2-1
v_call: TRBV15

cdr3_nt: TGCGCCAGCAGCCCACAGGGCCTCACTGAAGCTTTCTTT
cdr3_aa: CASSPQGLTEAFF
clone_size: .
d_call: .
j_call: TRBJ1-1
v_call: TRBV4-3

cdr3_nt: TGCGCCAGCAGTGAATGGGGGGCCACTGAAGCTTTCTTT
cdr3_aa: CASSEWGATEAFF
clone_size: .
d_call: .
j_call: TRBJ1-1
v_call: TRBV10-2

cdr3_nt: TGCGCCAGCAGCTTGGAGCCAGGAGCAAACTATGGCTACACCTTC
cdr3_aa: CASSLEPGANYGYTF
clone_size: .
d_call: .
j_call: TRBJ1-2
v_call: TRBV5-1

cdr3_nt: TGCAGCGTTGATGGGACAGGGTCCAATGAAAAACTGTTTTTT
cdr3_aa: CSVDGTGSNEKLFF
clone_size: .
d_call: TRBD1
j_call: TRBJ1-4
v_call: TRBV29-1

cdr3_nt: TGTGCCAGCAGTGACCAAGGGACTAGAGGGCCGGGAGAGCAGTTCTTC
cdr3_aa: CASSDQGTRGPGEQFF
clone_size: .
d_call: TRBD2
j_call: TRBJ2-1
v_call: TRBV6-4

cdr3_nt: TGTGCCAGCAGCCGACAGGGGTTGGGCACTGAAGCTTTCTTT
cdr3_aa: CASSRQGLGTEAFF
clone_size: .
d_call: TRBD1
j_call: TRBJ1-1
v_call: TRBV7-9

cdr3_nt: TGCAGCGTTCTTGGGACGGGAATTAGAGAGCAGTACTTC
cdr3_aa: CSVLGTGIREQYF
clone_size: .
d_call: .
j_call: TRBJ2-7
v_call: TRBV29-1

cdr3_nt: TGTGCCAGCTCATTTGTAGGACACAATGAGCAGTTCTTC
cdr3_aa: CASSFVGHNEQFF
clone_size: .
d_call: .
j_call: TRBJ2-1
v_call: TRBV12-3/TRBV12-4

cdr3_nt: TGTGCCAGCAGCTCCGTGGGACGAACAGATACGCAGTATTTT
cdr3_aa: CASSSVGRTDTQYF
clone_size: few
d_call: .
j_call: TRBJ2-3
v_call: TRBV7-3

cdr3_nt: TGTGCCAGCAGCTCACCCCGTGTGGGTCAAGAGACCCAGTACTTC
cdr3_aa: CASSSPRVGQETQYF
clone_size: .
d_call: .
j_call: TRBJ2-5
v_call: TRBV7-9

cdr3_nt: TGTGCCAGCAGCGTAGATGCCCAAGCCCTTTCAAATGAAAAACTGTTTTTT
cdr3_aa: CASSVDAQALSNEKLFF
clone_size: .
d_call: .
j_call: TRBJ1-4
v_call: TRBV9